This T cell receptor (beta chain) was captured in a study of CD8+ T cells in alopecia areata. Background on the study: Tofacitinib continued for 6 to 18 months and was then withheld for 6 months.

Sequencing templates came from extracted RNA that was reverse transcribed into cDNA. Clones were sequenced by immunoSEQ multiplex PCR, and TCRdb holds only the in-frame ones, with some missing. The sample gives around 5,400 clones, roughly 60% of which show up once; roughly an eighth is in the top ten. The investigators collected lesional scalp punch biopsies and peripheral blood from alopecia areata patients. Germline V gives CDR1 MNHNS, CDR2 SASEGT. The CDR3 has 14 residues. V lost 3 bases and J 9 bases, leaving 15 bases between the germline ends. Study conclusions and caveats: Among patients, TCR sharing was less clear than in mice, a difference possibly due in part to HLA diversity in the patient population. The study also sequences resident alphabeta T cells of normal skin in scalp samples. Clonality exceeded that of normal scalp in lesional scalp, most notably in alopecia totalis/universalis.

This clone has more than one count but fewer than ten. What it binds is unknown. The receptor's source is a human donor with alopecia areata. The J gene is TRBJ2-1, the V gene TRBV6-1; D is perhaps TRBD1 (6 bases). Sequenced: skin. The CDR3 DNA follows: TGTGCCAGCAGTGAGCCAGGGGTAAACGCTGAGCAGTTCTTC. The encoded protein is CASSEPGVNAEQFF.